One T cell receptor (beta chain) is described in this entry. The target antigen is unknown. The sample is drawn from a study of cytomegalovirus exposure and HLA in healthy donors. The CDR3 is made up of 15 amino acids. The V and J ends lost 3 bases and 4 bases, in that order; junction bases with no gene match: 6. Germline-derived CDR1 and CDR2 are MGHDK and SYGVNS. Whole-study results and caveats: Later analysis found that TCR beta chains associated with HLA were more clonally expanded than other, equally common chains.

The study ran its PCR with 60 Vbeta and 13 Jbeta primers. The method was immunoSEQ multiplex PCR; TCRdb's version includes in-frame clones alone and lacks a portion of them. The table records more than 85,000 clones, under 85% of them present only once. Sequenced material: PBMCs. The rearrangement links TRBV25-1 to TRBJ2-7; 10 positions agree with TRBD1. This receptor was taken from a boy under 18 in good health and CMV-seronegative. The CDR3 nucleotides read TGTGCCAGCAGTGAGTCCCGGGACAGGGGATACGAGCAGTACTTC. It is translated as CASSESRDRGYEQYF.